One sample yielded the 31 T cell receptor beta chains listed below, sequenced in a study of blood T cells in healthy people across ages. PCR was performed a second time for 7 to 11 cycles using a sample-barcoded 5' primer and a J-beta primer mix. Via MiXCR, TCRdb re-called the 5' RACE reads, giving one row per CDR3 protein. The sample has roughly 800,000 distinct CDR3 sequences; 20% to 30% are singletons. The data were also submitted as part of a second study, on T cells of mothers and their children.

Sequenced input: blood. These receptors originate from a boy between 10 and 17 years old in good health.

The CDR3 loop is CSVERRNTEAFF. DNA for the CDR3: TGCAGCGTTGAAAGACGGAACACTGAAGCTTTCTTT. This sequence joins TRBV29-1 and TRBJ1-1; D unclear. Germline CDR1 and CDR2: SQVTM and ANQGSEA. The CDR3 length is 12 residues. Trimming left V 2 bases short and J 1 base short, with 5 bases between.

The genes are TRBV7-3 and TRBJ1-1, with 7 bases that match TRBD1. V was clipped by 0 bases and J by 8 bases; unmatched bases: 6. Germline CDR1 is SGHTA and CDR2 is FQGTGA. This CDR3 contains 14 residues. CDR3 in amino acids: CASSLTPGQKEAFF. As DNA, the CDR3 is TGTGCCAGCAGCTTAACACCGGGACAGAAAGAAGCTTTCTTT.

This clonotype was found a few times. The chain couples TRBV5-1 to TRBJ2-3, with D possibly TRBD2 on 5 matching bases. V lost 1 base to trimming and J lost 0 bases, with 12 bases between them. CDR1 SGHRS and CDR2 YFSETQ come from the germline V gene. The CDR3 is 16 amino acids. DNA for the CDR3: TGCGCCAGCAGCTTGATCGGAGGTTCTAGCACAGATACGCAGTATTTT. As protein: CASSLIGGSSTDTQYF.

This clonotype appeared a few times. V is TRBV2 and J is TRBJ2-7; D is ambiguous. Germline V gene sequence: CDR1 SNHLY, CDR2 FYNNEI. Between the trimmed V and J ends, which lost 5 bases and 3 bases, there was a span of 5 bases. The CDR3 runs 11 residues. CDR3: CASSLFYEQYF. The CDR3 DNA reads TGTGCCAGCAGTCTCTTCTACGAGCAGTACTTC. The full variable domain, its missing parts supplied by reference TRBV2 and TRBJ2-7, is EPEVTQTPSHQVTQMGQEVILRCVPISNHLYFYWYRQILGQKVEFLVSFYNNEISEKSEIFDDQFSVERPDGSNFTLKIRSTKLEDSAMYFCASSLFYEQYFGPGTRLTVT.

The chain carries TRBV20-1 and TRBJ2-5; 9 positions agree with TRBD2. Per the germline V gene, CDR1 is DFQATT and CDR2 is SNEGSKA (reference sequence). After removal of 6 bases from V and 4 bases from J, the junction contained 18 bases not matched to a gene. This CDR3 spans 17 amino acids. CDR3 residues: CSAVAETSGEAGETQYF. The CDR3 region has the DNA TGCAGTGCCGTCGCCGAGACTAGCGGTGAAGCTGGAGAGACCCAGTACTTC.

The genes are TRBV3-1 and TRBJ2-5, with D unclear. V gave up 0 bases and J gave up 1 base, with 6 bases separating them. The CDR3 is 14 amino acids. Per the germline V gene, CDR1 is LGHDT and CDR2 is YNNKEL (reference sequence). The CDR3, as DNA: TGTGCCAGCAGCCAAGATAAGGCCCAAGAGACCCAGTACTTC. It specifies CASSQDKAQETQYF.

The chain has TRBV12-3 or TRBV12-4 and TRBJ2-6; unclear D gene. The CDR3 is 16 residues long. Trimming took 0 bases from V and 1 from J, leaving 7 bases between them. This chain's CDR3 is CASSLAGYSGANVLTF. The CDR3 DNA reads as TGTGCCAGCAGTTTAGCGGGGTATTCTGGGGCCAACGTCCTGACTTTC.

This clonotype was seen a few times. The V call is TRBV25-1, the J call TRBJ2-5, with 8 bases fitting TRBD2. V shed 9 bases and J 4 bases; nucleotides not matched to a gene: 16. The CDR3 is 16 residues long. CDR1 is MGHDK and CDR2 is SYGVNS in the germline V gene. The CDR3 DNA reads as TGTGCCAGTGGAGGGTCTCAACGGGGGGGGGGAGAGACCCAGTACTTC. Amino acid sequence: CASGGSQRGGGETQYF.

This clonotype has just a few counts. The chain uses TRBV28 and TRBJ2-1; D not resolved. Germline CDR1 and CDR2: MDHEN and SYDVKM. Trimming left V 2 bases short and J 6 bases short, with 17 bases between. The CDR3 is made up of 16 amino acids. CDR3 nucleotide sequence: TGTGCCAGCAGTTTAAACTCGGCTAGAGGCTCCAATGAGCAGTTCTTC. Protein: CASSLNSARGSNEQFF.

The V call is TRBV6-1, the J call TRBJ1-5; D not resolved. This CDR3 region has 12 residues. From germline, CDR1 is MNHNS and CDR2 SASEGT. CDR3: CASSVSNQPQHF. Written as DNA, the CDR3 is TGTGCAAGCTCCGTGAGCAATCAGCCCCAGCATTTT.

Of note for this clonotype: Relative to the germline gene, one junction end is altered; a read error may explain this. The rearrangement links TRBV10-3 to TRBJ1-1, with D possibly TRBD1 on 5 matching bases. This CDR3 has 13 residues. Germline V gene sequence: CDR1 ENHRY, CDR2 SYGVKD. The chain's CDR3 is CAIGGAGNTEAFF. The CDR3 coding sequence is TGTGCCATCGGAGGGGCAGGGAACACTGAAGCCTTCTTT.

As regards this clonotype: The junction and the germline gene differ at one end; a read error may be behind it. This chain joins TRBV5-1 and TRBJ2-1; 9 positions agree with TRBD2. Per the germline V gene, CDR1 is SGHRS and CDR2 is YFSETQ. The CDR3 loop spans 16 amino acids. The CDR3: CAGSEIPGTSYHEQFF. DNA of the CDR3: TGCGCCGGCAGCGAGATCCCCGGGACTAGCTATCATGAGCAGTTCTTC. Full variable domain (missing parts from reference TRBV5-1 and TRBJ2-1): KAGVTQTPRYLIKTRGQQVTLSCSPISGHRSVSWYQQTPGQGLQFLFEYFSETQRNKGNFPGRFSGRQFSNSRSEMNVSTLELGDSALYLCAGSEIPGTSYHEQFFGPGTRLTVL.

There are a few counts of this clonotype. The chain employs TRBV12-5 and TRBJ1-4; the match to TRBD1 covers 9 bases. CDR1 is LGHNT, CDR2 FRNRAP, per germline. Trimming cost V 7 bases and J 6 bases; bases outside gene matches: 9. The CDR3 runs 15 residues. CDR3 nucleotide sequence: TGTGCTAGTGATCACGGAGGGACAGGGTATGAAAAACTGTTTTTT. Amino acid sequence: CASDHGGTGYEKLFF.

This clonotype was detected only a few times. A junction boundary mismatches the germline segment, possibly from a read error. The chain is built from TRBV7-3 and TRBJ2-5; 10 bases are shared with TRBD2. The J call could be wrong; TRBJ2-1 is a better fit for the DNA end. The length of the CDR3 is 15 residues. Germline V gene lookup returns CDR1 SGHTA and CDR2 FQGTGA. The CDR3 loop reads CASSLLSGGTNGQFF. The CDR3 bases are TGTGCCAGCAGCTTACTTAGCGGGGGGACCAATGGGCAGTTCTTC.

V usage is TRBV2 and J usage is TRBJ2-3, with D maybe TRBD2 (6 bases). The CDR3 length is 15 residues. V was cut by 5 bases and J by 0 bases, with 12 bases left in between. The germline CDR1 and CDR2 sequences are SNHLY and FYNNEI. CDR3 sequence reads: CASSSREFSTDTQYF. CDR3 DNA: TGTGCCAGCAGTAGCCGGGAGTTCAGCACAGATACGCAGTATTTT.

This chain uses TRBV7-2 with TRBJ2-3; 7 bases fit TRBD2. There are 16 residues in the CDR3. V lost 1 base to trimming and J lost 0 bases; unmatched junction nucleotides: 4. Per the germline V gene, CDR1 is SGHTA and CDR2 is FQGNSA. The CDR3 here is CASSLDLAVSTDTQYF. The CDR3 DNA follows: TGTGCCAGCAGCTTAGATCTAGCGGTTAGCACAGATACGCAGTATTTT.

As to this clonotype: An end of the junction differs from the germline gene, which may be a read error. The V call is TRBV7-3, the J call TRBJ2-3, with no clear D. The germline V gene encodes CDR1 SGHTA and CDR2 FQGTGA. The length of the CDR3 is 15 residues. The CDR3 region has the DNA TGTACCAGCAGCTTCCTAGGTGATGGGCCAGATACGCAGTATTTT. Its translation: CTSSFLGDGPDTQYF.

The chain carries TRBV3-1 and TRBJ1-4; D ambiguous. With 3 bases removed from V and 0 bases from J, the gap between germline ends came to 11 bases. Looked up from germline, CDR1 is LGHDT and CDR2 is YNNKEL (reference sequence). The CDR3 consists of 16 residues. CDR3: CASSHLLFATNEKLFF. The CDR3 DNA sequence: TGTGCCAGCAGCCACCTCCTCTTTGCAACTAATGAAAAACTGTTTTTT. Looking up the rest from reference TRBV3-1 and TRBJ1-4 gives the full variable domain: DTAVSQTPKYLVTQMGNDKSIKCEQNLGHDTMYWYKQDSKKFLKIMFSYNNKELIINETVPNRFSPKSPDKAHLNLHINSLELGDSAVYFCASSHLLFATNEKLFFGSGTQLSVL.

The V gene is TRBV20-1, the J gene TRBJ1-2; the D is unclear. CDR3 length equals 12 residues. V was clipped by 4 bases and J by 3 bases, with 9 bases between them. Germline CDR1 is DFQATT and CDR2 is SNEGSKA (reference sequence). The CDR3, as DNA: TGCAGTGCTATTAACAGCTACTATGGCTACACCTTC. Translating gives CSAINSYYGYTF.

A note on this clonotype: The conserved closing phenylalanine or tryptophan is absent in this CDR3, likely reflecting a read error. Because the CDR3's place on the DNA is in doubt, the DNA is left out and the CDR3 is given as listed by TCRdb. The J gene is TRBJ1-2, the V gene TRBV6-1; TRBD1 is the table's D call, not checked against the DNA. Counting both end residues, the CDR3 totals 13 amino acids. Germline values: CDR1 MNHNS, CDR2 SASEGT. The CDR3 loop reads CASSEPDRVGLPL.

V gene TRBV7-6 combines with J gene TRBJ2-3; no clear D. CDR3 length: 12 residues. Germline values: CDR1 SGHVS, CDR2 FNYEAQ. Trimming took off 2 bases at V and 5 bases at J, with 5 bases between the two ends. The CDR3 is CASSLPQDTQYF. CDR3 nucleotide sequence: TGTGCCAGCAGCTTACCTCAAGATACGCAGTATTTT. The variable domain in full, with the rest retrieved from reference TRBV7-6 and TRBJ2-3, is GAGVSQSPRYKVTKRGQDVALRCDPISGHVSLYWYRQALGQGPEFLTYFNYEAQQDKSGLPNDRFSAERPEGSISTLTIQRTEQRDSAMYRCASSLPQDTQYFGPGTRLTVL.

The chain has TRBV7-9 and TRBJ2-7, with D maybe TRBD2 (7 bases). V gave up 5 bases and J gave up 2 bases, with 19 bases separating them. The CDR3 consists of 16 residues. Germline lookup yields CDR1 SEHNR and CDR2 FQNEAQ (reference sequence). The CDR3 DNA sequence: TGTGCCAGCAGCCGGGGGCCGGGCGGGAGCACCTACGAGCAGTACTTC. Residues: CASSRGPGGSTYEQYF.

The chain links TRBV25-1 to TRBJ1-3; D is perhaps TRBD1 (6 bases). Trimming pared 4 bases from V and 3 bases from J, leaving 7 bases between. This CDR3 is 13 amino acids long. CDR1 is MGHDK and CDR2 is SYGVNS in the germline V gene. CDR3 DNA sequence: TGTGCCAGCAGTGGGACAGTTGGAAACACCATATATTTT. It specifies CASSGTVGNTIYF. The complete variable domain, with remaining parts taken from reference TRBV25-1 and TRBJ1-3, reads EADIYQTPRYLVIGTGKKITLECSQTMGHDKMYWYQQDPGMELHLIHYSYGVNSTEKGDLSSESTVSRIRTEHFPLTLESARPSHTSQYLCASSGTVGNTIYFGEGSWLTVV.

The chain is built from TRBV20-1 and TRBJ2-5, with TRBD2 matching 16 bases. The CDR3 spans 19 residues. Germline values: CDR1 DFQATT, CDR2 SNEGSKA (reference sequence). V shed 1 base and J 4 bases; nucleotides not matched to a gene: 12. The CDR3 region has the DNA TGCAGTGCTAGAGCCAACTTCGGGACTAGCGGGGGGGCCGTAGAGACCCAGTACTTC. This encodes CSARANFGTSGGAVETQYF.

This clonotype was detected only a few times. The V gene is TRBV12-3 or TRBV12-4, the J gene TRBJ2-1; TRBD2 agrees at 16 bases. V gave up 6 bases and J gave up 10 bases; unmatched junction bases: 9. This CDR3 spans 16 amino acids. CDR3 loop: CASSSSGTSGGAEQFF. The CDR3 region has the DNA TGTGCCAGCAGCAGTTCCGGGACTAGCGGGGGGGCGGAGCAGTTCTTC.

This clonotype has just a few counts. A read error may produce the germline difference seen at one junction end. The V gene is TRBV20-1, the J gene TRBJ2-7, with D unclear. This CDR3 comprises 13 residues. Germline V lookup: CDR1 DFQATT, CDR2 SNEGSKA (reference sequence). The CDR3 region has the DNA TGCAGTGCCAGAGGTGGCACTATCTACGAGCAGTACTTC. Protein: CSARGGTIYEQYF.

This clonotype was seen more than once but under ten times. The genes are TRBV20-1 and TRBJ2-4; 7 positions agree with TRBD1. The germline V gene encodes CDR1 DFQATT and CDR2 SNEGSKA (reference sequence). There are 17 residues in the CDR3. J gave up 0 bases and V 0 bases, and 8 bases lay outside the gene matches. The CDR3 is CSARDRERGLAKNIQYF. The CDR3 region has the DNA TGCAGTGCTAGAGATAGGGAGAGGGGGCTAGCCAAAAACATTCAGTACTTC.

This clonotype occurred a few times. This chain joins TRBV29-1 and TRBJ1-2; 7 bases match TRBD1. This CDR3 has 12 amino acids. Germline loops: CDR1 SQVTM, CDR2 ANQGSEA. Trimming cost V 3 bases and J 6 bases; bases outside gene matches: 4. In DNA, the CDR3 is TGCAGCGTTGATGGAGGGGGCCATGGCTACACCTTC. Encoded protein: CSVDGGGHGYTF.

This rearrangement joins TRBV29-1 to TRBJ2-5; D perhaps matches TRBD2 (6 bases). Germline V gives CDR1 SQVTM, CDR2 ANQGSEA. CDR3 length: 16 residues. The V gene lost 6 bases and the J gene lost 1 base, with 21 bases spanning the gap. The chain's CDR3 is CSVTGVNRFSQETQYF. DNA for the CDR3: TGCAGCGTGACGGGAGTGAACAGGTTCAGCCAAGAGACCCAGTACTTC.

This clonotype was recorded a few times. The chain combines TRBV5-1 with TRBJ2-1; D uncertain. V was pared by 4 bases and J by 8 bases, with 13 bases between. The CDR3 covers 13 residues. The V gene's germline CDR1 is SGHRS and CDR2 YFSETQ. CDR3 amino acids: CASSPAQIDEQFF. CDR3 nucleotide sequence: TGCGCCAGCAGCCCGGCGCAGATAGATGAGCAGTTCTTC.

CDR3 sequence (DNA): TGTGCCAGCAGCCAACCGCCCCGGGACAGTGGGGAGCAGTTCTTC. Translated, it gives CASSQPPRDSGEQFF. The chain uses TRBV4-2 and TRBJ2-5; 7 bases agree with TRBD1. The end of the DNA aligns better with TRBJ2-1, so the J call may be wrong. The CDR3 is 15 amino acids. Looked up from germline, CDR1 is LGHNA and CDR2 is YNFKEQ.